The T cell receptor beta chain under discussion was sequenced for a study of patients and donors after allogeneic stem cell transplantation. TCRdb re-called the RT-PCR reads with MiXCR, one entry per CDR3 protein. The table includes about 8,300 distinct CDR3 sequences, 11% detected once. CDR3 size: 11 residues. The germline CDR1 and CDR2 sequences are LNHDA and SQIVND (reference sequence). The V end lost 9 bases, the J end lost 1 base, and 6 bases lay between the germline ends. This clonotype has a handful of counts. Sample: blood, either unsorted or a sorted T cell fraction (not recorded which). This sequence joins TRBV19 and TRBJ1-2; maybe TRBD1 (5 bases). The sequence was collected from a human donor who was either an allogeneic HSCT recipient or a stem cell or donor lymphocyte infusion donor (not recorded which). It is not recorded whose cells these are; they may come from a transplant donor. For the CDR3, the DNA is TGTGCCAGCAGGGATAACTATGGCTACACCTTC. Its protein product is CASRDNYGYTF.